Shown below are 10 T cell receptor beta chains from a single sample sequenced in a study of blood T cells in healthy people across ages. Primed by a sample-barcoded 5' primer and a J-beta primer mix, a second PCR proceeded for 7 to 11 cycles. TCRdb analysed the 5' RACE reads with MiXCR anew, one entry per CDR3 protein. This table has fewer than 1,000,000 distinct CDR3 sequences, 40% to 50% appearing once. Specimen: blood. These receptors were taken from a man in his 60s in good health.

This clonotype was counted between two and nine times. The chain links TRBV27 to TRBJ1-6; tentative D call: TRBD1 (5 bases). Germline V CDR1 and CDR2: MNHEY, SMNVEV (reference sequence). The V end lost 1 base, the J end lost 7 bases, and 5 bases lay between the germline ends. This CDR3 has 13 residues. In nucleotides, the CDR3 is TGTGCCAGCAGTTTATACAGGAATTCACCCCTCCACTTT. Its translation: CASSLYRNSPLHF.

V gene TRBV20-1 combines with J gene TRBJ2-5; the match to TRBD2 covers 7 bases. Germline V lookup: CDR1 DFQATT, CDR2 SNEGSKA (reference sequence). The CDR3 runs 13 residues. V shed 4 bases, J shed 11 bases, and the junction held 13 bases outside the gene matches. Here the CDR3 reads CSATSGNRGGQYF. CDR3 nucleotides: TGCAGTGCTACGTCCGGGAATCGGGGAGGGCAGTACTTC.

J is TRBJ2-3 and V is TRBV12-3 or TRBV12-4; 8 positions match TRBD1. V was clipped by 3 bases and J by 6 bases; unmatched bases: 5. The CDR3 loop spans 14 amino acids. The CDR3, as DNA: TGTGCCAGCAGTTTCAGGGGGCGGTGGGATACGCAGTATTTT. This codes for CASSFRGRWDTQYF.

V and J are TRBV11-3 and TRBJ2-7, with 10 bases matching TRBD1. J was trimmed by 3 bases and V by 5 bases; bases with no gene match: 7. Germline CDR1 and CDR2: SGHNT and YENEEA. This CDR3 contains 15 residues. The DNA for the CDR3 is TGTGCCAGCAGCCCCAGGGACAGGGGACTCTACGAGCAGTACTTC. Translating it yields CASSPRDRGLYEQYF.

CDR3 sequence reads: CSAYRGTSGTLSYNEQFF. The CDR3 bases are TGCAGTGCCTACAGAGGGACTAGCGGTACCCTAAGTTACAATGAGCAGTTCTTC. The chain carries TRBV20-1 and TRBJ2-1; 11 nucleotides line up with TRBD2. The CDR3 is made up of 18 amino acids. J was trimmed by 4 bases and V by 6 bases; bases with no gene match: 17. The germline CDR1 and CDR2 sequences are DFQATT and SNEGSKA (reference sequence).

V is TRBV7-9 and J is TRBJ2-4; no clear D gene. Trimming stripped 4 bases from V and 0 bases from J, with 13 bases between. The CDR3 has 16 residues. CDR1 is SEHNR, CDR2 FQNEAQ, per germline (reference sequence). CDR3 DNA: TGTGCCAGCAGCTCAACACGTGAGGTAGCCAAAAACATTCAGTACTTC. This translates into CASSSTREVAKNIQYF.

This clonotype was counted only a few times. V is TRBV10-3 and J is TRBJ1-1; no clear D gene. The CDR3 totals 14 residues. The germline gives CDR1 ENHRY, CDR2 SYGVKD. The V and J ends lost 4 bases and 4 bases respectively, with 13 bases between them. CDR3 nucleotides: TGTGCCATCAGTGCGAGCGACGTCCGCACTGAAGCTTTCTTT. Its translation: CAISASDVRTEAFF.

The chain joins TRBV29-1 to TRBJ2-5; possibly TRBD2 for D (5 bases). Trimming shortened V by 7 bases and J by 2 bases, and 20 bases separated the two germline ends. The CDR3 spans 15 residues. Germline CDR1 reads SQVTM; CDR2 reads ANQGSEA. Here the CDR3 reads CSARHIGEAQETQYF. CDR3 nucleotide sequence: TGCAGCGCGAGGCACATCGGGGAAGCACAAGAGACCCAGTACTTC.

The chain has TRBV7-9 and TRBJ2-5; D may be TRBD1 or TRBD2 (6 bases each). The CDR3 contains 15 residues. Germline CDR1 reads SEHNR; CDR2 reads FQNEAQ (reference sequence). Trimming took off 1 base at V and 4 bases at J, with 13 bases between the two ends. CDR3 DNA sequence: TGTGCCAGCAGCTTAGGGGACACCGGGGGAGAGACCCAGTACTTC. As protein: CASSLGDTGGETQYF.

This clonotype occurred a few times. The chain carries TRBV2 and TRBJ1-1, with a tentative D call TRBD1 (6 bases). Deletions cut 6 bases from V and 3 bases from J, with 11 bases between. This CDR3 region has 13 residues. Germline V gene data show CDR1 as SNHLY and CDR2 as FYNNEI. The CDR3 DNA sequence: TGTGCCAGCAGCCTGCAGGGGCACACTGAAGCTTTCTTT. As protein: CASSLQGHTEAFF.